Presented here are 17 T cell receptor beta chains from one specimen sequenced in a study of cytomegalovirus exposure and HLA in healthy donors. Amplification used 60 Vbeta primers and 13 Jbeta primers. The table came from immunoSEQ multiplex PCR; TCRdb's copy has only in-frame clones and leaves some out. The top ten clones hold 4.8% of a sample with roughly 180,000 clones, 84% of them seen once. Source material: PBMCs. Source of these receptors: a girl aged 5-17 years in good health and CMV-seropositive.

This rearrangement joins TRBV29-1 to TRBJ2-3; TRBD2 aligns across 9 bases. The CDR3 consists of 14 residues. Germline assignment: CDR1 SQVTM and CDR2 ANQGSEA. The V and J ends lost 8 bases and 4 bases, in that order; junction bases with no gene match: 10. The CDR3 sequence is CSPGGAGGADTQYF. The CDR3 DNA reads as TGCAGCCCCGGGGGAGCGGGGGGTGCAGATACGCAGTATTTT.

The CDR3 spells CASRVGGNQPQHF. CDR3 sequence (DNA): TGTGCCAGCAGGGTGGGGGGTAATCAGCCCCAGCATTTT. J is TRBJ1-5 and V is TRBV2, with D maybe TRBD1 (5 bases). The CDR3 spans 13 residues. CDR1 is SNHLY and CDR2 is FYNNEI in the germline V gene. V lost 6 bases to trimming and J lost 4 bases, with 10 bases between them.

The V and J genes are TRBV5-1 and TRBJ2-3; D gene uncertain. The germline gives CDR1 SGHRS, CDR2 YFSETQ. Trimming stripped 2 bases from V and 0 bases from J, with 16 bases between. There are 17 residues in the CDR3. CDR3: CASSFTYRFPSTDTQYF. The DNA of the CDR3 is TGCGCCAGCAGCTTTACATACAGATTCCCTAGCACAGATACGCAGTATTTT.

The chain uses TRBV27 and TRBJ2-7, with D maybe TRBD1 (6 bases). This CDR3 has 15 residues. Trimming cost V 4 bases and J 1 base, with 14 bases left between them. Looked up from germline, CDR1 is MNHEY and CDR2 is SMNVEV (reference sequence). CDR3 in amino acids: CASSSETGSSYEQYF. CDR3 nucleotide sequence: TGTGCCAGCAGTTCAGAGACAGGATCATCCTACGAGCAGTACTTC.

The V call is TRBV2, the J call TRBJ2-3; possibly TRBD1 for D (6 bases). This CDR3 spans 12 amino acids. The V gene's germline CDR1 is SNHLY and CDR2 FYNNEI. The V gene lost 10 bases and the J gene lost 3 bases, with 11 bases spanning the gap. The CDR3 bases are TGTGCCACCCAGGGGAGAACAGATACGCAGTATTTT. Its translation is CATQGRTDTQYF.

This clone was detected once. The rearrangement uses TRBV30 and TRBJ1-1; D perhaps matches TRBD1 (5 bases). Looked up from germline, CDR1 is GTSNPN and CDR2 is SVGIG (reference sequence). This CDR3 comprises 14 residues. Trimming took 3 bases from V and 5 from J, leaving 16 bases between them. The CDR3 nucleotides are TGTGCCTGGAGCCGGGACGGGGGTGGGACTGAAGCTTTCTTT. This codes for CAWSRDGGGTEAFF.

V is TRBV5-1 and J is TRBJ1-2; a weak D match, TRBD1 (6 bases). The germline gives CDR1 SGHRS, CDR2 YFSETQ. This CDR3 contains 13 residues. Trimming removed 0 bases at V and 6 bases at J, with 9 bases between. Here the CDR3 reads CASSLAGDNGYTF. The CDR3 coding sequence is TGCGCCAGCAGCTTGGCCGGGGACAATGGCTACACCTTC.

This clone came up once. The chain joins TRBV9 to TRBJ1-6; no reliable D call. V lost 3 bases, J lost 5 bases, and 6 bases lay in between. The CDR3 sequence is 13 residues long. CDR1 is SGDLS and CDR2 is YYNGEE in the germline V gene. The CDR3 DNA is TGTGCCAGCAGCGACGGTAATAATTCACCCCTCCACTTT. This sequence encodes CASSDGNNSPLHF.

The chain couples TRBV5-1 to TRBJ2-3, with 7 nucleotides matching TRBD1. The V gene end was trimmed by 4 bases and the J gene end by 4 bases; junction bases not matched to a gene: 6. The CDR3 loop spans 14 amino acids. Looked up from germline, CDR1 is SGHRS and CDR2 is YFSETQ. The CDR3 region is CASSPDRVSDTQYF. The DNA of the CDR3 is TGCGCCAGCAGCCCTGACAGGGTTTCAGATACGCAGTATTTT.

J is TRBJ2-5 and V is TRBV5-1; 10 bases match TRBD2. CDR3 length: 18 amino acids. Per germline, CDR1 SGHRS and CDR2 YFSETQ. V gave up 0 bases and J gave up 4 bases; unmatched junction bases: 12. The CDR3 coding sequence is TGCGCCAGCAGCTTGGCCATAGCGGGGGGAGGATTAGGAGAGACCCAGTACTTC. It encodes CASSLAIAGGGLGETQYF.

The V call is TRBV25-1, the J call TRBJ2-1; TRBD2 agrees at 7 bases. This CDR3 has 13 amino acids. Germline loops: CDR1 MGHDK, CDR2 SYGVNS. Trimming took 5 bases from V and 7 from J; bases not matched to a gene: 5. CDR3 sequence: CASSPTSLNEQFF. CDR3 bases: TGTGCCAGCAGTCCGACTAGCTTGAATGAGCAGTTCTTC.

The CDR3 nucleotides are TGTGCCAGTAGTATATCAGGGATTGGCGGCTACACCTTC. Its translation: CASSISGIGGYTF. This rearrangement joins TRBV19 to TRBJ1-2, with a possible D match to TRBD1 (5 bases). The CDR3 loop spans 13 amino acids. CDR1 and CDR2 (germline): LNHDA, SQIVND (reference sequence). Trimming took off 2 bases at V and 8 bases at J, with 12 bases between the two ends.

The chain couples TRBV7-8 to TRBJ2-6; tentatively, D is TRBD1 (5 bases). Germline V lookup: CDR1 SGHVS, CDR2 FQNEAQ. V was clipped by 5 bases and J by 2 bases, with 13 bases between them. The CDR3 is 16 amino acids. CDR3 loop: CASSANSGPGANVLTF. CDR3 bases: TGTGCCAGCAGCGCCAACTCAGGGCCTGGGGCCAACGTCCTGACTTTC.

This sequence joins TRBV9 and TRBJ2-1, with a weak D call TRBD2 (7 bases). The germline V gene has CDR1 SGDLS and CDR2 YYNGEE. This CDR3 has 16 amino acids. With 3 bases removed from V and 7 bases from J, the gap between germline ends came to 20 bases. CDR3 in amino acids: CASSAPRWGGPNEQFF. CDR3 DNA: TGTGCCAGCAGCGCCCCCCGGTGGGGGGGCCCAAATGAGCAGTTCTTC.

The chain employs TRBV9 and TRBJ2-3, with TRBD2 matching over 10 bases. Germline CDR1 and CDR2: SGDLS and YYNGEE. The length of the CDR3 is 17 residues. Losses at the gene ends were 0 bases for V and 4 bases for J; bases not matched to a gene: 8. The CDR3 coding sequence is TGTGCCAGCAGCGTAGATCAAGCGGGGGGGAGTCCAGATACGCAGTATTTT. Translation gives CASSVDQAGGSPDTQYF.

The rearrangement links TRBV11-3 to TRBJ2-7; the match to TRBD1 covers 8 bases. The germline V gene encodes CDR1 SGHNT and CDR2 YENEEA. J gave up 7 bases and V 3 bases, and 5 bases lay outside the gene matches. The CDR3 extends over 13 amino acids. CDR3 nucleotide sequence: TGTGCCAGCAGCTTGGAGACAGGGGTAGAGCAGTACTTC. Its protein product is CASSLETGVEQYF.

J is TRBJ1-3 and V is TRBV2; D perhaps matches TRBD1 (6 bases). V was clipped by 8 bases and J by 0 bases, with 11 bases between them. The CDR3 covers 14 residues. Germline V gene sequence: CDR1 SNHLY, CDR2 FYNNEI. DNA of the CDR3: TGTGCCAGCCAGACAGGAAACTCTGGAAACACCATATATTTT. It codes for CASQTGNSGNTIYF.